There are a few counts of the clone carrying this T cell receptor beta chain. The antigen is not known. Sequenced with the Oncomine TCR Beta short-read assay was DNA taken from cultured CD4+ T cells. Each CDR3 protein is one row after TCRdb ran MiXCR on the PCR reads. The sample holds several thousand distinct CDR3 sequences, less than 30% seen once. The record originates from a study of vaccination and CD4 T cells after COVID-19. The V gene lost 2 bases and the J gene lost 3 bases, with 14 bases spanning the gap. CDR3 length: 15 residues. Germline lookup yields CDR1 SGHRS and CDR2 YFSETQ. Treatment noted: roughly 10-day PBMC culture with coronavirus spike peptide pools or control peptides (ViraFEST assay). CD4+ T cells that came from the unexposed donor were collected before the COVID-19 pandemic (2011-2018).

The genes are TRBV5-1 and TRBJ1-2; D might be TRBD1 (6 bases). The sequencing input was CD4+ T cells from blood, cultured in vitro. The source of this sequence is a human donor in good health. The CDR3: CASSFQGNADYGYTF. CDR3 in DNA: TGCGCCAGCAGCTTTCAGGGGAATGCGGACTATGGCTACACCTTC. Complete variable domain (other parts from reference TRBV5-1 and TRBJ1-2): KAGVTQTPRYLIKTRGQQVTLSCSPISGHRSVSWYQQTPGQGLQFLFEYFSETQRNKGNFPGRFSGRQFSNSRSEMNVSTLELGDSALYLCASSFQGNADYGYTFGSGTRLTVV.